Following are 27 T cell receptor beta chains from one sample sequenced in a study of blood T cells in healthy people across ages (dated by TCRdb to about 2015). Library prep was done by 5' RACE. The sequencer listed for this sample is Illumina HiSeq 2500. A second PCR of roughly 7 to 11 cycles was performed with a sample-barcoded 5' primer and a J-beta primer mix. TCRdb ran its own pipeline on the public reads, namely fastp trimming at Q25 and MiXCR clone calling, and kept in-frame beta chains. Identical CDR3 protein sequences are pooled into one entry, listed with their most common genes and DNA. The sample records roughly 680,000 distinct CDR3 sequences, around 45% of which are singletons. Under 35% of the sample is in the top ten clones. Sequenced: blood. The receptors stem from a woman aged 55-70 years in good health.

This chain links TRBV20-1 with TRBJ2-5; 8 bases match TRBD2. V gave up 1 base and J gave up 11 bases; unmatched junction bases: 12. Germline V gene lookup returns CDR1 DFQATT and CDR2 SNEGSKA (reference sequence). The CDR3 loop spans 14 amino acids. The CDR3 nucleotides are TGCAGTGCTAGAGGGACGGGAGGGAACAATGAGCAGTACTTC. Its protein is CSARGTGGNNEQYF.

On this clonotype: Given a much more abundant clone one base away, this may be a read error. The chain recombines TRBV11-2 with TRBJ2-5; tentatively, D is TRBD2 (6 bases). Germline V CDR1 and CDR2: SGHAT, FQNNGV. The CDR3 is 15 residues long. The CDR3 DNA reads TGTGCCGGCAGCCCCTCCCGGGACTACCAAGAGACCCAGTACTTC. Translation: CAGSPSRDYQETQYF.

J is TRBJ2-7 and V is TRBV28; D is unclear. The J call may be mistaken, given a closer DNA end match to TRBJ2-4. The CDR3 has 14 amino acids. Germline V gene sequence: CDR1 MDHEN, CDR2 SYDVKM. The CDR3 spells CASSDPLHANIQYF. The DNA for the CDR3 is TGTGCCAGCAGTGATCCCCTGCATGCAAACATTCAGTACTTC.

The chain recombines TRBV12-3 or TRBV12-4 with TRBJ2-7, with TRBD1 as a possible D gene (6 bases). V was pared by 8 bases and J by 4 bases, with 18 bases between. CDR3 length equals 14 residues. The CDR3 is CASASGTIQYEQYF. As DNA, the CDR3 is TGTGCCAGCGCCTCCGGGACAATCCAGTACGAGCAGTACTTC.

The V call is TRBV18, the J call TRBJ1-3, with a weak D call TRBD1 (6 bases). Germline loops: CDR1 KGHSH, CDR2 LQKENI. The CDR3 runs 16 residues. The V end lost 5 bases, the J end lost 2 bases, and 16 bases lay between the germline ends. The CDR3 is CASSTLGSGAGNTIYF. Here the CDR3 DNA reads TGTGCCAGCTCAACCCTTGGTTCAGGGGCTGGAAACACCATATATTTT.

This clonotype has a single count. The chain has TRBV18 and TRBJ2-1; 8 bases match TRBD2. The DNA end lines up better with TRBJ2-7; the J call may be wrong. The CDR3 extends over 16 amino acids. Germline V CDR1 and CDR2: KGHSH, LQKENI. CDR3 nucleotides: TGTGCCAGCTCACCACCCAGCGGGAGCTCCTACAATGAGCAGTACTTC. Protein product: CASSPPSGSSYNEQYF.

The CDR3 loop reads CASSHTENTEAFF. The CDR3 nucleotides read TGTGCCAGCAGCCATACAGAGAACACTGAAGCTTTCTTT. The chain employs TRBV3-1 and TRBJ1-1, with D uncertain. The germline V and J ends were trimmed by 3 bases and 1 base, with 6 bases remaining between them. Per the germline V gene, CDR1 is LGHDT and CDR2 is YNNKEL (reference sequence). There are 13 residues in the CDR3.

Concerning this clonotype: The junction does not match germline at one end; this may be a read error. The chain's CDR3 is CSARVGGGQGTQYF. The CDR3 DNA reads TGCAGTGCTAGAGTGGGAGGGGGGCAAGGGACCCAGTACTTC. The chain combines TRBV20-1 with TRBJ2-5, with D perhaps matching TRBD2 (7 bases). Germline V CDR1 and CDR2: DFQATT, SNEGSKA (reference sequence). The CDR3 sequence is 14 residues long.

This clonotype was detected a few times. The chain links TRBV7-6 to TRBJ2-7; 13 bases agree with TRBD2. CDR3 length: 15 residues. Germline CDR1 is SGHVS and CDR2 is FNYEAQ. V lost 0 bases, J lost 10 bases, and 6 bases stayed unmatched. CDR3 sequence reads: CASSLARTSGSVQYF. The DNA for the CDR3 is TGTGCCAGCAGCTTAGCGCGGACTAGCGGGAGTGTCCAGTACTTC. Supplemented by reference TRBV7-6 and TRBJ2-7, the full variable domain reads GAGVSQSPRYKVTKRGQDVALRCDPISGHVSLYWYRQALGQGPEFLTYFNYEAQQDKSGLPNDRFSAERPEGSISTLTIQRTEQRDSAMYRCASSLARTSGSVQYFGPGTRLTVT.

V and J are TRBV29-1 and TRBJ2-7, with D perhaps matching TRBD1 (5 bases). This CDR3 region has 12 residues. Germline values: CDR1 SQVTM, CDR2 ANQGSEA. The germline V and J ends were trimmed by 4 bases and 1 base, with 8 bases remaining between them. The CDR3 sequence is CSVGQNSYEQYF. CDR3 nucleotides: TGCAGCGTTGGACAGAATTCCTACGAGCAGTACTTC.

CDR3 DNA sequence: TGTGCCAGCAGCCGTGGGGCAGGGGACGGGACTTTCTTT. This translates into CASSRGAGDGTFF. This rearrangement joins TRBV7-9 to TRBJ1-1; maybe TRBD1 (6 bases). The V end lost 5 bases, the J end lost 12 bases, and 19 bases lay between the germline ends. This CDR3 has 13 amino acids. Per the germline V gene, CDR1 is SEHNR and CDR2 is FQNEAQ (reference sequence).

This clonotype has only a few counts. CDR3 in DNA: TGTGCCAGCAGTTTCGGGGGGTCGCGTGAGACCCAGTACTTC. The encoded protein is CASSFGGSRETQYF. The V call is TRBV12-3 or TRBV12-4, the J call TRBJ2-5; 7 bases agree with TRBD2. The CDR3 extends over 14 amino acids. Unmatched junction bases numbered 6, after V lost 3 bases and J lost 5 bases.

Here the CDR3 DNA reads TGTGCCAGCAGCCCCCCCGGGATACTGAGCACAGATACGCAGTATTTT. Translating it yields CASSPPGILSTDTQYF. The chain carries TRBV9 and TRBJ2-3, with a tentative D call TRBD2 (5 bases). This CDR3 spans 16 amino acids. V was clipped by 4 bases and J by 0 bases, with 15 bases between them. The germline gives CDR1 SGDLS, CDR2 YYNGEE.

The chain links TRBV18 to TRBJ1-1; TRBD1 matches 10 bases. CDR1 is KGHSH, CDR2 LQKENI, per germline. The CDR3 loop spans 16 amino acids. Trimming at V came to 1 base and at J to 0 bases, leaving 2 bases not matched to a gene. The CDR3 region is CASSPRTGGLNTEAFF. The CDR3 coding sequence is TGTGCCAGCTCACCACGGACAGGGGGACTGAACACTGAAGCTTTCTTT.

The sample holds a few counts of this clonotype. The CDR3 loop reads CASSAWEREAFF. The CDR3 coding sequence is TGTGCCAGCAGTGCCTGGGAGAGGGAAGCTTTCTTT. The rearrangement uses TRBV6-6 and TRBJ1-1; D gene ambiguous. The V gene lost 5 bases and the J gene lost 8 bases, with 12 bases spanning the gap. The CDR3 has 12 amino acids. Germline CDR1 is MNHNY and CDR2 is SVGAGI (reference sequence).

The chain carries TRBV4-3 and TRBJ2-2; possibly TRBD2 for D (6 bases). Germline V gene lookup returns CDR1 LGHNA and CDR2 YSLEER. V lost 5 bases, J lost 3 bases, and 13 bases lay in between. The CDR3 sequence is 15 residues long. CDR3: CASSTAAGYTGELFF. The CDR3 DNA reads as TGCGCCAGCAGCACCGCGGCGGGGTACACCGGGGAGCTGTTTTTT.

The sample holds a few counts of this clonotype. The rearrangement uses TRBV3-1 and TRBJ1-2; D call uncertain. Looked up from germline, CDR1 is LGHDT and CDR2 is YNNKEL (reference sequence). The CDR3 sequence is 12 residues long. With 5 bases removed from V and 8 bases from J, the gap between germline ends came to 12 bases. Written as DNA, the CDR3 is TGTGCCAGCAGCTCCCAGGAGGACGGCTACACCTTC. It encodes CASSSQEDGYTF. Supplemented by reference TRBV3-1 and TRBJ1-2, the full variable domain reads DTAVSQTPKYLVTQMGNDKSIKCEQNLGHDTMYWYKQDSKKFLKIMFSYNNKELIINETVPNRFSPKSPDKAHLNLHINSLELGDSAVYFCASSSQEDGYTFGSGTRLTVV.

Only a few counts were recorded for this clonotype. V gene TRBV29-1 combines with J gene TRBJ2-7; D not resolved. Germline V CDR1 and CDR2: SQVTM, ANQGSEA. V dropped 1 base and J dropped 4 bases, with 8 bases sitting between them. The CDR3 spans 12 residues. The DNA for the CDR3 is TGCAGCGTTGAAGGGGCCCGATACGAGCAGTACTTC. This sequence encodes CSVEGARYEQYF.

This chain connects TRBV10-3 to TRBJ2-7; perhaps TRBD2 as D (6 bases). Germline CDR1 is ENHRY and CDR2 is SYGVKD. V was clipped by 4 bases and J by 6 bases, with 16 bases between them. The CDR3 sequence is 14 residues long. This CDR3 reads CAISGRTGAGEQYF. CDR3 nucleotide sequence: TGTGCCATCAGTGGGAGGACGGGAGCGGGCGAGCAGTACTTC.

This clonotype showed up just once. The chain couples TRBV18 to TRBJ2-3; the D is unclear. From germline, CDR1 is KGHSH and CDR2 LQKENI. The CDR3 is made up of 14 amino acids. Trimming shortened V by 0 bases and J by 2 bases, and 6 bases separated the two germline ends. CDR3 sequence reads: CASSPPPYTDTQYF. CDR3 nucleotide sequence: TGTGCCAGCTCACCACCACCCTACACAGATACGCAGTATTTT.

The chain is built from TRBV7-2 and TRBJ2-7, with 7 bases fitting TRBD1. The CDR3 totals 15 residues. Unmatched junction bases numbered 8, after V lost 2 bases and J lost 4 bases. Germline V CDR1 and CDR2: SGHTA, FQGNSA. This CDR3 is CASSLWSTGRYEQYF. CDR3 bases: TGTGCCAGCAGCTTATGGTCGACAGGGCGTTACGAGCAGTACTTC. The entire variable domain, with the rest obtained from reference TRBV7-2 and TRBJ2-7, is as follows: GAGVSQSPSNKVTEKGKDVELRCDPISGHTALYWYRQSLGQGLEFLIYFQGNSAPDKSGLPSDRFSAERTGGSVSTLTIQRTQQEDSAVYLCASSLWSTGRYEQYFGPGTRLTVT.

This chain connects TRBV7-2 to TRBJ2-7; D gene unclear. The germline gives CDR1 SGHTA, CDR2 FQGNSA. Trimming took off 2 bases at V and 3 bases at J, with 14 bases between the two ends. This CDR3 region has 15 residues. The CDR3: CASSLTRPLLYEQYF. The CDR3 region has the DNA TGTGCCAGCAGCTTAACCCGCCCCCTCCTCTACGAGCAGTACTTC.

The count of this clonotype is one. This sequence joins TRBV20-1 and TRBJ2-1; 7 nucleotides match TRBD2. The CDR3 runs 15 residues. Germline V gene data show CDR1 as DFQATT and CDR2 as SNEGSKA (reference sequence). Trimming at V came to 0 bases and at J to 6 bases, leaving 8 bases not matched to a gene. The CDR3 here is CSARDPWTSTNEQFF. The CDR3 nucleotides are TGCAGTGCTAGAGACCCTTGGACTAGTACCAATGAGCAGTTCTTC.

This rearrangement joins TRBV9 to TRBJ2-5; D is perhaps TRBD1 (6 bases). Between the trimmed V and J ends, which lost 0 bases and 0 bases, there was a span of 12 bases. In germline, CDR1 is SGDLS, CDR2 YYNGEE. This CDR3 is 16 amino acids long. The CDR3 protein is CASSVGGTGNQETQYF. The CDR3 DNA is TGTGCCAGCAGCGTAGGGGGAACAGGGAACCAAGAGACCCAGTACTTC.

Remarks on this clonotype: An end of the junction differs from the germline gene, which may be a read error. The chain recombines TRBV25-1 with TRBJ2-1; 7 bases are a match to TRBD2. The CDR3 is made up of 14 amino acids. CDR1 and CDR2 (germline): MGHDK, SYGVNS. The CDR3 DNA reads TGTGCCAGCAGTGATCCCCGGCGGGAGATTGAGCAGTTCTTT. Protein product: CASSDPRREIEQFF. Full variable domain (outside the CDR3, taken from reference TRBV25-1 and TRBJ2-1): EADIYQTPRYLVIGTGKKITLECSQTMGHDKMYWYQQDPGMELHLIHYSYGVNSTEKGDLSSESTVSRIRTEHFPLTLESARPSHTSQYLCASSDPRREIEQFFGPGTRLTVL.

This clonotype turned up a few times. The chain links TRBV7-2 to TRBJ2-1, with D possibly being TRBD2 (6 bases). Germline V gene sequence: CDR1 SGHTA, CDR2 FQGNSA. The ends were cut back, 1 base at V and 2 bases at J, with 15 bases in the middle. The CDR3 extends over 17 amino acids. This CDR3 is CASSLGAGTSTYNEQFF. CDR3 nucleotides: TGTGCCAGCAGCTTAGGGGCGGGGACCTCTACCTACAATGAGCAGTTCTTC.

V is TRBV2 and J is TRBJ2-4; 11 bases match TRBD2. With V trimmed by 5 bases and J by 0 bases, 9 bases remained unmatched. The CDR3 covers 18 residues. CDR1 is SNHLY and CDR2 is FYNNEI in the germline V gene. CDR3 loop: CASSFTSGRALAKNIQYF. The CDR3 DNA follows: TGTGCCAGCAGTTTTACTAGCGGGAGAGCTCTAGCCAAAAACATTCAGTACTTC. The full variable domain, completed using reference TRBV2 and TRBJ2-4, is EPEVTQTPSHQVTQMGQEVILRCVPISNHLYFYWYRQILGQKVEFLVSFYNNEISEKSEIFDDQFSVERPDGSNFTLKIRSTKLEDSAMYFCASSFTSGRALAKNIQYFGAGTRLSVL.